These T cell receptor beta chains were read from a single sample in a study of blood T cell repertoires in COVID-19. TCRdb's copy holds only in-frame clones and misses some; the assay was immunoSEQ multiplex PCR. The sample shows hundreds of thousands of clones, roughly 88% of them seen only once. Specimen: PBMCs or T cells enriched from blood (not recorded which). These receptors all stem from a woman between 40 and 55 years old with acute COVID-19. The CDR3 runs from the conserved cysteine through the conserved F or W. A D gene is named only where the DNA matches it firmly. Rows may omit the clone size; those that give it use once, few, many or a size class.

clone_size	j_call	d_call	v_call	cdr3_nt	cdr3_aa
few	TRBJ2-5	TRBD2	TRBV7-2	TGTGCCAGCAGCCTCCTGCGGCTAGCGGGGGGGCTATGGAAGACCCAGTACTTC	CASSLLRLAGGLWKTQYF
NA	TRBJ1-1	TRBD1	TRBV7-9	TGTGCCAGCATCTGGGACAGGGGGAACACTGAAGCTTTCTTT	CASIWDRGNTEAFF
once	TRBJ1-1	NA	TRBV29-1	TGCAGCGGTAACAGGAACACTGAAGCTTTCTTT	CSGNRNTEAFF
NA	TRBJ2-1	NA	TRBV18	TGTGCCAGCTCACTTCAATCAGGTGAGCAGTTCTTC	CASSLQSGEQFF
NA	TRBJ2-1	TRBD2	TRBV19	TGTGCCAGTAGACTAGCGGGGGGAACCTACAATGAGCAGTTCTTC	CASRLAGGTYNEQFF
NA	TRBJ2-6	TRBD1	TRBV18	TGTGCCAGCTCATATGACAGGGGGCCTCACTCTGGGGCCAACGTCCTGACTTTC	CASSYDRGPHSGANVLTF
NA	TRBJ1-2	TRBD1	TRBV6-5	TGTGCCAGCAGTTACCGGGACAGGGTAGGGGATGGCTACACCTTC	CASSYRDRVGDGYTF
NA	TRBJ2-3	TRBD2	TRBV5-6	TGTGCCAGCAGGAAAACTAGCGGGGGAGTATATACAGATACGCAGTATTTT	CASRKTSGGVYTDTQYF
NA	TRBJ2-7	NA	TRBV19	TGTGCCAGTAGTCAGGTGTTGAGCTCCTACGAGCAGTACTTC	CASSQVLSSYEQYF
NA	TRBJ1-4	NA	TRBV6-5	TGTGCCAGCAGTTACTCGACAAGCTCGTGGGAAAAACTGTTTTTT	CASSYSTSSWEKLFF
NA	TRBJ1-3	NA	TRBV7-6	TGTGCCAGCAGCCGGGGGTCCGGAAACACCATATATTTT	CASSRGSGNTIYF
NA	TRBJ1-6	NA	TRBV7-2	TGTGCCAGCAGCCATCAACAGGGCTCTAAGAATTCACCCCTCCACTTT	CASSHQQGSKNSPLHF
NA	TRBJ1-2	TRBD1	TRBV5-4	TGTGCCAGCAGCACGCCGGGACAGGGGCCTACTAACTATGGCTACACCTTC	CASSTPGQGPTNYGYTF
NA	TRBJ1-2	NA	TRBV6-5	TGTGCCAGCAGGGAGGACGGACTATATGGCTACACCTTC	CASREDGLYGYTF
NA	TRBJ1-1	NA	TRBV6-5	TGTGCCAGCAGAAGAGGGCAGGTAAACACTGAAGCTTTCTTT	CASRRGQVNTEAFF
NA	TRBJ2-5	TRBD2	TRBV7-8	TGTGCCAGCAGCTTTAGCGGGGGGCGTGAGACCCAGTACTTC	CASSFSGGRETQYF
NA	TRBJ2-5	TRBD2	TRBV4-1	TGCGCCAGCAGCCAATTCCTCACGGGCGGTAGCGGGGGGAACCAAGAGACCCAGTACTTC	CASSQFLTGGSGGNQETQYF
NA	TRBJ1-6	NA	TRBV3-1/TRBV3-2	TGTGCCAGCAGCCCATATGCGGGGGGTTCACCCCTCCACTTT	CASSPYAGGSPLHF
NA	TRBJ1-3	NA	TRBV19	TGTGCCAGTAGTTCCTCCCGGTTCTCTGGAAACACCATATATTTT	CASSSSRFSGNTIYF
once	TRBJ1-5	NA	TRBV6-5	TGTGCCAGCAGCACGATCGAGAGCAATCAGCCCCAGCATTTT	CASSTIESNQPQHF
NA	TRBJ2-3	TRBD2	TRBV9	TGTGCCAGCAGCGTAGCTTTGGGAAGCGGGGGAAAACAAGATACGCAGTATTTT	CASSVALGSGGKQDTQYF
NA	TRBJ2-5	NA	TRBV10-3	TGTGCCATCAGTGGTAAGGGGCCGGCGACCCAGTACTTC	CAISGKGPATQYF
NA	TRBJ1-2	TRBD1	TRBV3-1/TRBV3-2	TGTGCCAGCAGCGAAACGACAGGGGCAAGCTATGGCTACACCTTC	CASSETTGASYGYTF
NA	TRBJ1-3	NA	TRBV9	TGTGCCAGCAGCGGTCAGGGTGGGGAAGGAAACACCATATATTTT	CASSGQGGEGNTIYF
once	TRBJ2-3	TRBD2	TRBV2	TGTGCCAGCAGTGAAGCGGGGGGGGATCGCTCAGCGCAGTATTTT	CASSEAGGDRSAQYF
NA	TRBJ2-3	TRBD2	TRBV24-1	TGTGCCACCAGTGGAACGGGGGGGCAAAGCACAGATACGCAGTATTTT	CATSGTGGQSTDTQYF
NA	TRBJ2-5	NA	TRBV3-1/TRBV3-2	TGTGCCAGCAGCCACCAAGAGGGAACGCTGTACTTC	CASSHQEGTLYF
NA	TRBJ2-3	TRBD2	TRBV30	TGTGCCTCTTCTAGCGGGGGCACAGATACGCAGTATTTT	CASSSGGTDTQYF
few	TRBJ2-3	TRBD2	TRBV7-9	TGTGCCAGCAGCCTTATAGCGGGGGGCACAGATACGCAGTATTTT	CASSLIAGGTDTQYF
NA	TRBJ1-1	TRBD1	TRBV30	TGTGCCTGGAGGGAGGGGGCGAACACTGAAGCTTTCTTT	CAWREGANTEAFF
NA	TRBJ1-2	NA	TRBV3-1/TRBV3-2	TGTGCCAGCTCGGCCCGGGGAGGACCCTATGGCTACACCTTC	CASSARGGPYGYTF
few	TRBJ1-4	NA	TRBV2	TGTGCCAGCCTTACTAATGAAAAACTGTTTTTT	CASLTNEKLFF
NA	TRBJ2-1	TRBD1	TRBV5-4	TGTGCCAGCAGCTCCGCCACAGGGGCCAGGACACAGTTCTTC	CASSSATGARTQFF
NA	TRBJ2-3	NA	TRBV4-2	TGTGCCAGCAGCCCTCAGAGGGAGGTAACGCAGTATTTT	CASSPQREVTQYF
NA	TRBJ1-1	NA	TRBV4-1	TGCGCCAGCAGCCAAGGCTCAGGGCCGAACACTGAAGCTTTCTTT	CASSQGSGPNTEAFF
NA	TRBJ1-4	NA	TRBV5-6	TGTGCCAGCAGCTCCCGGACAGTTAATGAAAAACTGTTTTTT	CASSSRTVNEKLFF
NA	TRBJ2-7	TRBD1	TRBV6-6	TGTGCCAGCAGGGACAGGGGGGACCAAAGCTCCTACGAGCAGTACTTC	CASRDRGDQSSYEQYF
NA	TRBJ2-4	TRBD2	TRBV4-2	TGTGCCAGCAGCCAAGGGGCTAGCGGGGTAGAAAACATTCAGTACTTC	CASSQGASGVENIQYF
NA	TRBJ2-5	TRBD2	TRBV27	TGTGCCAGCAGTAAAGCCGGGACTAGCGGGGGGTACCAAGAGACCCAGTACTTC	CASSKAGTSGGYQETQYF
NA	TRBJ1-6	NA	TRBV28	TGTGCCAGCAACTCGTCGGGCTCCTATAATTCACCCCTCCACTTT	CASNSSGSYNSPLHF
NA	TRBJ2-1	TRBD1	TRBV7-9	TGTGCCCTAGGGGGCAGGAGCTCCTACAATGAGCAGTTCTTC	CALGGRSSYNEQFF
few	TRBJ1-1	NA	TRBV6-5	TGTGCCAGCAGCCGTCCAGGGGTATCGAACACTGAAGCTTTCTTT	CASSRPGVSNTEAFF
NA	TRBJ1-1	TRBD1	TRBV18	TGTGCCAGCTCACGGGGACAGGGGCTCACTGAAGCTTTCTTT	CASSRGQGLTEAFF
NA	TRBJ2-5	NA	TRBV6-1	TGTGCCAGCAGTGAAGACTACCCCCAGACCCAGTACTTC	CASSEDYPQTQYF
NA	TRBJ1-5	NA	TRBV6-1	TGTGCCAGCAGTGAGGCCGAACAGCCCCAGCATTTT	CASSEAEQPQHF
NA	TRBJ1-2	NA	TRBV12-3/TRBV12-4	TGTGCCAGCAGAGCGGGACACCGATGGGGCTACACCTTC	CASRAGHRWGYTF
NA	TRBJ2-5	NA	TRBV3-1/TRBV3-2	TGTGCCAGCAGCCCGAGACTAGTGGGGCAAGAGACCCAGTACTTC	CASSPRLVGQETQYF
NA	TRBJ2-7	TRBD1	TRBV6-1	TGTGCCAGCAGTGACAGGGGGCAGATCCCCTACGAGCAGTACTTC	CASSDRGQIPYEQYF
NA	TRBJ1-5	NA	TRBV19	TGTGCCAGTAGTAGCAGGAATCAGCCCCAGCATTTT	CASSSRNQPQHF
few	TRBJ2-5	NA	TRBV5-6	TGTGCCAGCAGCTTGGACGGGTCGGGAACCCAAGAGACCCAGTACTTC	CASSLDGSGTQETQYF
NA	TRBJ2-7	TRBD2	TRBV6-5	TGTGCCAGCAGTCGGGGACTAGCCACCTACGAGCAGTACTTC	CASSRGLATYEQYF
NA	TRBJ1-2	NA	TRBV7-9	TGTGCCAGCACCCTGGGGGCGGAAGATAACTATGGCTACACCTTC	CASTLGAEDNYGYTF
NA	TRBJ1-2	TRBD1	TRBV6-5	TGTGCCAGCAGCGATCAAATCCAGGGGGATGGCTACACCTTC	CASSDQIQGDGYTF
NA	TRBJ2-1	TRBD2	TRBV18	TGTGCCAGCTCGATCAGCGGGAGCCACAATGAGCAGTTCTTC	CASSISGSHNEQFF
NA	TRBJ1-1	TRBD1	TRBV11-2	TGTGCCAGCAGCCCCAGGGGGCCTAACACTGAAGCTTTCTTT	CASSPRGPNTEAFF
NA	TRBJ2-7	TRBD2	TRBV20-1	TGCAGTGCTAGTGACGGGACTAGCGGGGGGGATTACGAGCAGTACTTC	CSASDGTSGGDYEQYF
NA	TRBJ2-1	NA	TRBV2	TGTGCCAGCAGCGATCTGGACATTTACAATGAGCAGTTCTTC	CASSDLDIYNEQFF